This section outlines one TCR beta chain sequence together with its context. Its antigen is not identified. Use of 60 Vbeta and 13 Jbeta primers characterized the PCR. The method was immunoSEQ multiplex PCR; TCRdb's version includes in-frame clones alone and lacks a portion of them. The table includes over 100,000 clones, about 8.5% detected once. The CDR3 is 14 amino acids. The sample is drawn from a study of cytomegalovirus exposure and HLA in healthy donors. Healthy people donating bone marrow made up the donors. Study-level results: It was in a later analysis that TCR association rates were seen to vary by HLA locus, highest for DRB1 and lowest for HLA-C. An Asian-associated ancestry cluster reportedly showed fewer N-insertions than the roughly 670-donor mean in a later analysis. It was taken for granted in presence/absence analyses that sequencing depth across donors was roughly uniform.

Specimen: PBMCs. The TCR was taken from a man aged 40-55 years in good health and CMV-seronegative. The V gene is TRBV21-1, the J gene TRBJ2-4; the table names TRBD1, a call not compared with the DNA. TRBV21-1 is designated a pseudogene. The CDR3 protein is CASRTRRTGQIQYF. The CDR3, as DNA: TGTGCCAGCAGAACGAGGAGGACAGGGCAAATTCAGTACTTC.